This T cell receptor (beta chain) was observed in a study of blood T cell repertoires in COVID-19. Study-level background: Collection of acute and convalescent COVID-19 samples took place in the United States, Italy and Spain. T cells, B-cell-depleted T cells, or PBMCs supplied cDNA or gDNA.

In the original analysis: Amplification with reference gene primers provided the estimates of nucleated cell counts. The protocol was immunoSEQ multiplex PCR, while the TCRdb copy is restricted to in-frame clones and leaves out a portion. For V, J and clone size, that table is used; D and trimming come from the DNA. The table includes around 200,000 clones, about 89% detected once. This clone was observed once. The germline V gene has CDR1 SGHRS and CDR2 YFSETQ. J gave up 2 bases and V 7 bases, and 8 bases lay outside the gene matches. This CDR3 has 16 amino acids. This clonotype was obtained from a man between 70 and 80 years old with acute or convalescent COVID-19. Sequenced input: peripheral blood. The chain couples TRBV5-1 to TRBJ2-2; 10 bases fit TRBD1. The CDR3 loop is CASEPGDRGNTGELFF. CDR3 DNA: TGCGCCAGCGAACCGGGGGACAGGGGAAACACCGGGGAGCTGTTTTTT.